This T cell receptor (beta chain) was identified during a study of cytomegalovirus exposure and HLA in healthy donors. The overall study: It was reported in a later analysis that the same platform had been used for the roughly 110 validation repertoires as for the 550 to 750 first-cohort repertoires.

Losses at the gene ends were 4 bases for V and 3 bases for J; bases not matched to a gene: 9. Germline lookup yields CDR1 SGHRS and CDR2 YFSETQ. This CDR3 is 15 amino acids long. Study observations and caveats: Usually a TCR sequence was rare, but some public TCRs were found in many donors. Clusters of TCRs from the first cohort tended to co-occur in the 120 validation repertoires (as a later analysis found).

Comments on this clone: Its antigen is unidentified.

Using immunoSEQ multiplex PCR, the repertoire was profiled, and TCRdb retains in-frame clones only, with some absent. The sample shows about 54,000 clones, roughly 90% of them seen only once. This TCR was sampled from a woman between 18 and 30 years old in good health and CMV-seropositive. The J gene is TRBJ2-7, the V gene TRBV5-1; 8 bases are a match to TRBD1. The sample taken for sequencing was PBMCs. The CDR3 is CASSGSDRALYEQYF. Here the CDR3 DNA reads TGCGCCAGCAGCGGATCGGACAGGGCCCTCTACGAGCAGTACTTC.